The text below deals with one TCR beta chain. Germline V CDR1 and CDR2: SGDLS, YYNGEE. Trimming removed 4 bases at V and 4 bases at J, with 11 bases between. This CDR3 region has 13 residues. Here immunoSEQ multiplex PCR was the method, and the copy in TCRdb shows in-frame clones only, minus some. In the table there are more than 80,000 clones, under 97% of which are singletons. The entry originates in a study of technical replicates of blood from a few donors. Specimen: T cells isolated from PBMCs. The sequence came from a human donor in good health. The V call is TRBV9, the J call TRBJ1-1; no firm D call. This CDR3 is CASSLRGSTEAFF. CDR3 sequence (DNA): TGTGCCAGCAGCCTACGGGGTAGCACTGAAGCTTTCTTT.